The subject of this entry is one TCR beta chain. Its target is not known. These data originate in a study of a mutant IDH1 vaccine in newly diagnosed glioma. Overall study: The study started vaccination 4-6 weeks after radiotherapy alone, or with temozolomide cycles.

CDR1 and CDR2 (germline): MNHNS, SASEGT. The CDR3 is 15 amino acids. Germline trimming cut 7 bases from V and 4 bases from J; bases unmatched to any gene: 11. Time point meaning: week 47, end of study. Doses comprised 300 ug of mutant IDH1 20-mer peptide each, plus topical imiquimod. Assay: immunoSEQ multiplex PCR; the TCRdb copy retains only in-frame clones and omits some. The sample has approximately 56,000 clones; approximately 64% are singletons. Sequencing used peripheral blood mononuclear cells (PBMCs), obtained from a glioma patient whose treatment included an IDH1 peptide vaccine. The origin of this receptor is a man between 35 and 55 years old with glioma. Some clones in this sample may be carry-over from other donors' samples. The chain employs TRBV6-1 and TRBJ2-3; TRBD2 matches 7 bases. This chain's CDR3 is CASTALGGGADTQYF. The CDR3 bases are TGTGCCAGCACCGCACTGGGTGGGGGGGCAGATACGCAGTATTTT.